This TCR beta chain emerged from a study of T-cell memory formation after mild COVID-19. Constant-segment primers and 5'RACE yielded cDNA libraries for TCR alpha and TCR beta, each carrying sample barcodes and UMIs. TCRdb reprocessed the 5' RACE reads with MiXCR, giving one entry per CDR3 protein. The table lists 470,000 or so distinct CDR3 sequences, around a sixth of them singletons. In regard to this clonotype: Its antigen is still unknown.

Study conclusions and caveats: Within pre-infection memory, some responding clones were found, suggesting cross-reactive memory joined. Those CD4+ clones that contracted were mainly in CM and EM (CD8+ ones in EMRA). Balance between CD4 and CD8 was seen in clones contracting day 15 to 85, and a CD4+ lean was seen in later expanders.

Germline loops: CDR1 SGHAT, CDR2 FQDESV (reference sequence). Deletions cut 1 base from V and 1 base from J, with 8 bases between. CDR3 length: 16 amino acids. The receptor's source is an adult woman who had mild COVID-19 (a few samples of this study predate the infection). Cell type and time point are not known. The sequenced sample consisted of PBMCs or a T cell subset sorted from them (not recorded which). The chain combines TRBV11-1 with TRBJ2-6; maybe TRBD2 (5 bases). Written as DNA, the CDR3 is TGTGCCAGCAGCTTAGTCCCGGGATCTGGGGCCAACGTCCTGACTTTC. The encoded protein is CASSLVPGSGANVLTF.